Listed below are T cell receptor beta chains from one sample, sequenced in a study of identifying expanded T cells in peripheral blood. Repertoires were generated with immunoSEQ multiplex PCR, while TCRdb's copy carries only in-frame clones and drops some. The data contain around 60,000 clones, about 83% of them singletons. Sequencing was done on a sample of blood. The source of these receptors is a person aged 18-69 years in good health. The CDR3 runs from the conserved cysteine through the conserved F or W. A D gene is named only where the DNA matches it firmly. Expanded clones get a size class; other rows say once, few or many, or leave the size out.

D	length	J	V	size	CDR3	DNA
TRBD2	16	TRBJ2-7	TRBV30	NA	CAWSLTSGRISYEQYF	TGTGCCTGGTCCCTGACTAGCGGGAGAATAAGCTACGAGCAGTACTTC
TRBD2	14	TRBJ2-7	TRBV29-1	NA	CSVTGSGGGYEQYF	TGCAGCGTCACCGGATCCGGGGGGGGCTACGAGCAGTACTTC
NA	13	TRBJ2-5	TRBV30	NA	CAWSVQSQETQYF	TGTGCCTGGAGTGTACAGTCCCAAGAGACCCAGTACTTC
NA	14	TRBJ1-1	TRBV19	NA	CASSQWDHGTEAFF	TGTGCCAGTAGTCAGTGGGACCACGGGACTGAAGCTTTCTTT
TRBD1	14	TRBJ2-5	TRBV2	NA	CASGMGDRGETQYF	TGTGCCAGCGGTATGGGGGACAGGGGAGAGACCCAGTACTTC
NA	13	TRBJ1-1	TRBV10-3	NA	CAISVGMNTEAFF	TGTGCCATCAGTGTGGGTATGAACACTGAAGCTTTCTTT
NA	15	TRBJ1-5	TRBV12-2	NA	CASRLEAGPNQPQHF	TGTGCAAGTCGCTTGGAGGCAGGGCCGAATCAGCCCCAGCATTTT
TRBD1	16	TRBJ2-7	TRBV6-6	NA	CASSSGTGVLLDEQYF	TGTGCCAGCAGTTCGGGAACAGGGGTCCTACTAGACGAGCAGTACTTC
NA	14	TRBJ2-1	TRBV5-1	NA	CASSLPPELPGQFF	TGCGCCAGCAGCTTACCTCCCGAGCTTCCGGGGCAGTTCTTC
NA	13	TRBJ2-2	TRBV7-2	NA	CASSSLKTGELFF	TGTGCCAGCAGCTCCCTTAAGACCGGGGAGCTGTTTTTT
NA	13	TRBJ2-1	TRBV2	NA	CASGTAHYNEQFF	TGTGCCAGCGGGACCGCCCACTACAATGAGCAGTTCTTC
TRBD1	16	TRBJ2-7	TRBV4-3	NA	CASSQEASGGTYEQYF	TGCGCCAGCAGCCAAGAGGCATCAGGGGGCACCTACGAGCAGTACTTC
NA	13	TRBJ2-1	TRBV5-1	NA	CASSLRVDNEQFF	TGCGCCAGCAGCTTGAGGGTTGACAATGAGCAGTTCTTC
NA	14	TRBJ2-2	TRBV7-9	NA	CASSPGQNTGELFF	TGTGCCAGCAGCCCGGGACAGAACACCGGGGAGCTGTTTTTT
TRBD2	15	TRBJ2-5	TRBV18	NA	CASSALAGGSETQYF	TGTGCCAGCTCAGCACTAGCGGGAGGCTCAGAGACCCAGTACTTC
NA	15	TRBJ1-1	TRBV10-2	NA	CASSTSSNHGTEAFF	TGCGCCAGCAGTACCTCCTCAAACCACGGCACTGAAGCTTTCTTT
TRBD1	15	TRBJ1-4	TRBV7-9	NA	CASSLVRQGNEKLFF	TGTGCCAGCAGCTTAGTGCGACAGGGGAATGAAAAACTGTTTTTT
TRBD1	13	TRBJ2-3	TRBV29-1	once	CSVFTGGTDTQYF	TGCAGCGTTTTTACAGGGGGCACAGATACGCAGTATTTT
TRBD2	16	TRBJ2-3	TRBV7-7	NA	CASSQKREGSTDTQYF	TGTGCCAGCAGTCAAAAGCGGGAGGGTAGCACAGATACGCAGTATTTT
TRBD1	14	TRBJ2-2	TRBV10-2	NA	CASRGQGNTGELFF	TGCGCCAGCAGGGGACAGGGGAACACCGGGGAGCTGTTTTTT
TRBD2	16	TRBJ2-1	TRBV4-1	NA	CASSQEILAGNNEQFF	TGCGCCAGCAGCCAAGAAATCCTAGCGGGCAACAATGAGCAGTTCTTC
NA	13	TRBJ2-7	TRBV5-1	NA	CASSPDTSYEQYF	TGCGCCAGCAGCCCTGACACCTCCTACGAGCAGTACTTC
NA	11	TRBJ2-1	TRBV5-6	NA	CASSTRNEQFF	TGTGCCAGCAGCACCCGCAATGAGCAGTTCTTC
TRBD1	13	TRBJ2-1	TRBV18	NA	CASSRDRGNEQFF	TGTGCCAGCTCACGGGACAGGGGCAATGAGCAGTTCTTC
NA	15	TRBJ2-1	TRBV2	NA	CASSEVEQAYNEQFF	TGTGCCAGCAGTGAAGTTGAGCAGGCGTACAATGAGCAGTTCTTC
NA	10	TRBJ2-1	TRBV5-6	NA	CASGLNEQFF	TGTGCCAGCGGACTCAATGAGCAGTTCTTC
NA	15	TRBJ2-1	TRBV9	NA	CASSVAAGFYNEQFF	TGTGCCAGCAGCGTAGCGGCGGGGTTTTACAATGAGCAGTTCTTC
NA	12	TRBJ2-1	TRBV11-3	NA	CASSPRNNEQFF	TGTGCCAGCAGCCCAAGGAACAATGAGCAGTTCTTC
TRBD1	13	TRBJ1-2	TRBV18	NA	CASSPGQGYGYTF	TGTGCCAGCTCGCCCGGACAGGGCTATGGCTACACCTTC
TRBD2	18	TRBJ2-3	TRBV10-3	NA	CAISESIGSGGVTDTQYF	TGTGCCATCAGTGAGTCGATCGGTAGCGGGGGGGTCACAGATACGCAGTATTTT
TRBD1	14	TRBJ2-3	TRBV9	NA	CASSLQGTLDTQYF	TGTGCCAGCAGCTTACAGGGGACATTGGATACGCAGTATTTT
NA	16	TRBJ1-3	TRBV11-3	NA	CASSLAPGVSGNTIYF	TGTGCCAGCAGCTTAGCTCCGGGAGTTTCTGGAAACACCATATATTTT
NA	14	TRBJ1-4	TRBV11-2	NA	CASSLNPTNEKLFF	TGTGCCAGCAGCTTGAATCCAACTAATGAAAAACTGTTTTTT
TRBD1	17	TRBJ1-3	TRBV9	NA	CASSVARDRGGWNTIYF	TGTGCCAGCAGCGTAGCAAGGGACAGGGGTGGATGGAACACCATATATTTT
TRBD2	15	TRBJ2-1	TRBV5-1	once	CASRLGTSPLNEQFF	TGCGCCAGCAGGCTCGGGACTAGTCCACTAAATGAGCAGTTCTTC
NA	13	TRBJ1-1	TRBV19	few	CASSPHRSTEAFF	TGTGCCAGTAGTCCCCACAGGAGCACTGAAGCTTTCTTT
NA	13	TRBJ1-1	TRBV7-9	NA	CASRQGKGSEAFF	TGTGCCAGCAGACAGGGTAAAGGGTCTGAAGCTTTCTTT
TRBD1	14	TRBJ2-3	TRBV14	NA	CASSFGQGADTQYF	TGTGCCAGCAGCTTTGGACAGGGGGCTGATACGCAGTATTTT
NA	14	TRBJ2-1	TRBV19	NA	CASSTTPQYNEQFF	TGTGCCAGTAGTACAACCCCTCAATACAATGAGCAGTTCTTC
NA	15	TRBJ2-1	TRBV6-1	NA	CASSGFFGGGNEQFF	TGTGCCAGCAGTGGGTTTTTTGGAGGGGGCAATGAGCAGTTCTTC
NA	16	TRBJ2-5	TRBV7-9	few	CASSSTRTLYQETQYF	TGTGCCAGCAGCTCGACCCGGACTCTGTACCAAGAGACCCAGTACTTC
NA	15	TRBJ2-7	TRBV7-2	NA	CASSLAGQGTYEQYF	TGTGCCAGCAGCTTAGCTGGTCAGGGGACCTACGAGCAGTACTTC
NA	14	TRBJ2-2	TRBV14	NA	CASSQARVYGELFF	TGTGCCAGCAGCCAAGCCAGGGTTTATGGCGAGCTGTTTTTT
NA	14	TRBJ1-5	TRBV30	NA	CTWSPGGSNQPQHF	TGTACCTGGAGCCCGGGGGGAAGCAATCAGCCCCAGCATTTT
NA	13	TRBJ2-5	TRBV29-1	NA	CSVELSSVETQYF	TGCAGCGTTGAACTTAGTAGTGTGGAGACCCAGTACTTC
NA	15	TRBJ2-1	TRBV7-9	NA	CASSLVELRGAEQFF	TGTGCCAGCAGCTTGGTGGAGCTCCGAGGCGCGGAGCAGTTCTTC
NA	13	TRBJ2-7	TRBV27	NA	CASSLSLRGEQYF	TGTGCCAGCAGTTTATCCCTCAGGGGCGAGCAGTACTTC
NA	13	TRBJ2-2	TRBV9	NA	CASSVDLTGELFF	TGTGCCAGCAGCGTAGACCTCACCGGGGAGCTGTTTTTT
NA	16	TRBJ2-1	TRBV5-1	NA	CASSSRGGLGYNEQFF	TGCGCCAGCAGCTCCCGGGGTGGTTTGGGATACAATGAGCAGTTCTTC
NA	15	TRBJ1-6	TRBV19	NA	CASSYRDTPNSPLHF	TGTGCCAGTAGTTACCGGGACACACCTAATTCACCCCTCCACTTT
NA	17	TRBJ2-3	TRBV7-8	NA	CASSLKRGPTSTDTQYF	TGTGCCAGCAGCTTAAAGAGGGGACCCACTAGCACAGATACGCAGTATTTT
TRBD1	15	TRBJ1-5	TRBV19	NA	CASSKETGGFQPQHF	TGTGCCAGTAGTAAGGAGACAGGGGGCTTTCAGCCCCAGCATTTT
NA	14	TRBJ1-1	TRBV7-9	NA	CASSPWGDNTEAFF	TGTGCCAGCAGCCCATGGGGCGATAACACTGAAGCTTTCTTT